This T cell receptor beta chain was documented in a study of vaccination effects on CD4 cells after COVID-19. There are 13 residues in the CDR3. Germline CDR1 MNHNY, CDR2 SVGAGI (reference sequence). V lost 4 bases and J lost 11, with 17 bases in between. Expansion with viral peptide pools was applied to antigen-specific CD4+ T cells by the ViraFEST assay prior to sequencing. An approximately 10-day culture period preceded the isolation of CD4+ T cells. Two doses of either BNT162b2 or mRNA-1273 were given to each participant. Absence of prior SARS-CoV-2 infection characterized the vaccine recipients, who showed negative nucleocapsid antibodies. Wells each received over 1.5 million PBMC, cultured with about 9.3 IU/ml IL-2 and 10 ug/ml peptides. IL-2 medium supplanted half the medium on days 3 and 7. A remark on this clone: As yet, its antigen is unknown.

Profiling relied on immunoSEQ multiplex PCR, and the TCRdb table lists in-frame clones only, not all of them. The data contain approximately 30,000 clones, roughly four fifths of them seen just once; the ten biggest clones take up more than 1.4%. Whole-study results and caveats: Clones that were induced by infection or by vaccine showed marked contraction late after vaccination.

This chain links TRBV6-6 with TRBJ1-1; D is possibly TRBD1 (5 bases). The sample here was CD4+ T cells from PBMCs cultured with HCoV-NL63 spike peptides, taken after COVID-19 vaccination. The TCR comes from a human donor who received a COVID-19 vaccine. Some clones in this sample may be carry-over from other donors' samples. The CDR3 protein is CASSWGGTGKAFF. The CDR3 DNA sequence: TGTGCCAGCAGTTGGGGGGGGACGGGGAAGGCTTTCTTT.